This TCR beta chain was found in a study of blood T cell repertoires in COVID-19. Study as a whole: The United States, Italy and Spain were the sources of the acute and convalescent COVID-19 samples. From T cells, B-cell-depleted T cells, or PBMCs came the material, which was cDNA or gDNA.

Trimming took 4 bases from V and 5 from J; bases not matched to a gene: 5. The CDR3 is 14 amino acids. Germline CDR1 LNHDA, CDR2 SQIVND (reference sequence). Measured with immunoSEQ multiplex PCR; TCRdb has only the in-frame clones, and not every one. The repertoire holds 150,000 to 200,000 clones, about 81% seen once, with approximately 10% in the top ten. The sample comprised peripheral blood. The chain couples TRBV19 to TRBJ2-5; 9 positions match TRBD1. This clonotype was sampled from a human donor in a cohort sampled during active COVID-19. CDR3 coding DNA: TGTGCCAGTAGTACACAGGGGGCTGGGGAGACCCAGTACTTC. Residues: CASSTQGAGETQYF. The full variable domain, with the rest looked up from reference TRBV19 and TRBJ2-5, is DGGITQSPKYLFRKEGQNVTLSCEQNLNHDAMYWYRQDPGQGLRLIYYSQIVNDFQKGDIAEGYSVSREKKESFPLTVTSAQKNPTAFYLCASSTQGAGETQYFGPGTRLLVL.